Presented here are 18 T cell receptor beta chains from one specimen sequenced in a study of blood T cell repertoires in COVID-19. Here immunoSEQ multiplex PCR was the method, and the copy in TCRdb shows in-frame clones only, minus some. The sample lists 200,000 or so clones, over 70% occurring once. The material sequenced was peripheral blood. The source of these receptors is a man aged 55 to 70 with active or convalescent COVID-19.

The chain combines TRBV5-1 with TRBJ2-6; D might be TRBD1 (6 bases). CDR3 length: 15 residues. Germline values: CDR1 SGHRS, CDR2 YFSETQ. V lost 6 bases and J 0 bases, leaving 10 bases between the germline ends. CDR3 nucleotides: TGCGCCAGCAATACAGGGCCCTCTGGGGCCAACGTCCTGACTTTC. Its protein is CASNTGPSGANVLTF.

This clone was found many times. The chain joins TRBV9 to TRBJ2-3; D possibly corresponds to TRBD2 (5 bases). This CDR3 is 15 amino acids long. The germline CDR1 and CDR2 sequences are SGDLS and YYNGEE. Trimming pared 0 bases from V and 5 bases from J, leaving 13 bases between. CDR3 region: CASSVDGDRIDTQYF. The CDR3 nucleotides are TGTGCCAGCAGCGTAGACGGGGATAGGATAGATACGCAGTATTTT. Combining the CDR3 with reference TRBV9 and TRBJ2-3 gives the whole variable domain DSGVTQTPKHLITATGQRVTLRCSPRSGDLSVYWYQQSLDQGLQFLIQYYNGEERAKGNILERFSAQQFPDLHSELNLSSLELGDSALYFCASSVDGDRIDTQYFGPGTRLTVL.

The chain carries TRBV9 and TRBJ2-5; D perhaps matches TRBD1 (6 bases). CDR3 length equals 15 residues. Germline V gene sequence: CDR1 SGDLS, CDR2 YYNGEE. Trimming left V 3 bases short and J 1 base short, with 13 bases between. The CDR3 nucleotides are TGTGCCAGCAGCGAGGCAGGGGCCGTCCAAGAGACCCAGTACTTC. It yields the protein CASSEAGAVQETQYF.

This rearrangement joins TRBV7-9 to TRBJ1-2; maybe TRBD1 (6 bases). This CDR3 contains 14 residues. Looked up from germline, CDR1 is SEHNR and CDR2 is FQNEAQ (reference sequence). Trimming stripped 5 bases from V and 8 bases from J, with 18 bases between. The CDR3 bases are TGTGCCAGCAGCCCGCGAGGACAGAAAGGGGGCTACACCTTC. It yields the protein CASSPRGQKGGYTF.

The chain uses TRBV11-2 and TRBJ2-7; a weak D match, TRBD2 (5 bases). V lost 3 bases, J lost 7 bases, and 13 bases lay in between. The CDR3 runs 13 residues. Per germline, CDR1 SGHAT and CDR2 FQNNGV. This CDR3 reads CASSFGSSGEQYF. CDR3 nucleotides: TGTGCCAGCAGCTTTGGGAGTTCGGGTGAGCAGTACTTC.

The chain combines TRBV7-9 with TRBJ2-2; D unclear. This CDR3 is 14 amino acids long. Germline values: CDR1 SEHNR, CDR2 FQNEAQ (reference sequence). V shed 4 bases and J shed 6 bases, with 12 bases lying between them. The CDR3 nucleotides are TGTGCCAGCAGCTCCCCCGCCAGGTCCGGGGAGCTGTTTTTT. Translation: CASSSPARSGELFF.

The chain joins TRBV9 to TRBJ1-6; D might be TRBD1 (6 bases). Germline V gene sequence: CDR1 SGDLS, CDR2 YYNGEE. V lost 3 bases to trimming and J lost 8 bases, with 15 bases between them. The CDR3 length is 15 residues. CDR3 DNA sequence: TGTGCCAGCAGCGCACAGGGTAGTGGGGATTCACCCCTCCACTTT. Its translation: CASSAQGSGDSPLHF.

The J gene is TRBJ2-3, the V gene TRBV5-1, with D unresolved. There are 13 residues in the CDR3. Germline CDR1 is SGHRS and CDR2 is YFSETQ. Trimming shortened V by 1 base and J by 1 base, and 4 bases separated the two germline ends. CDR3 DNA sequence: TGCGCCAGCAGCTTGAGCGGCACAGATACGCAGTATTTT. Residues: CASSLSGTDTQYF.

The chain links TRBV5-5 to TRBJ2-1; 9 bases line up with TRBD1. This CDR3 spans 15 amino acids. CDR1 is SGHKS, CDR2 YYEKEE, per germline (reference sequence). J lost 7 bases, V lost 4 bases, and 9 bases had no gene match. The CDR3 region has the DNA TGTGCCAGCAGCCTAAGGGACAGGGCTGAAAATGAGCAGTTCTTC. Translating gives CASSLRDRAENEQFF.

The chain uses TRBV27 and TRBJ1-5; D possibly corresponds to TRBD1 (6 bases). The CDR3 covers 13 residues. Germline-derived CDR1 and CDR2 are MNHEY and SMNVEV (reference sequence). V was cut by 4 bases and J by 5 bases, with 9 bases left in between. The CDR3 DNA is TGTGCCAGCAGTTGGGGGCGGGATCAGCCCCAGCATTTT. Protein product: CASSWGRDQPQHF.

The chain joins TRBV27 to TRBJ2-5; a weak D match, TRBD1 (5 bases). The germline V gene encodes CDR1 MNHEY and CDR2 SMNVEV (reference sequence). Trimming left V 6 bases short and J 5 bases short, with 13 bases between. The CDR3 consists of 13 residues. The CDR3 DNA is TGTGCCAGCAGCCCGGACACGGAGGAGACCCAGTACTTC. Its translation is CASSPDTEETQYF.

This chain connects TRBV18 to TRBJ1-1, with a weak D call TRBD1 (6 bases). CDR1 is KGHSH and CDR2 is LQKENI in the germline V gene. This CDR3 spans 14 amino acids. The V end was cut by 5 bases, the J end by 4 bases, with 14 bases between. CDR3: CASSSEGDGTEAFF. The CDR3 bases are TGTGCCAGCTCATCTGAGGGGGATGGCACTGAAGCTTTCTTT.

This clone was counted only a few times. The CDR3 DNA reads TGTGCCAGCAGTCCTGGATGGGGCAGGGGGGTCTATGGCTACACCTTC. Translation: CASSPGWGRGVYGYTF. The gene calls are TRBV28 and TRBJ1-2; 7 positions agree with TRBD1. The V and J ends lost 5 bases and 4 bases, in that order; junction bases with no gene match: 13. Germline V gene lookup returns CDR1 MDHEN and CDR2 SYDVKM. The CDR3 totals 16 residues.

The chain has TRBV19 and TRBJ1-2; 9 bases are shared with TRBD1. Germline V gene data show CDR1 as LNHDA and CDR2 as SQIVND (reference sequence). The CDR3 covers 14 residues. The trim removed 3 bases at V and 6 bases at J, leaving 5 bases unmatched. In nucleotides, the CDR3 is TGTGCCAGTAGTATTCTGACAGGGGGAGATGGCTACACCTTC. It encodes CASSILTGGDGYTF.

As DNA, the CDR3 is TGTGCCAGCAGCCGGGAGGGAGGTGGGGAGACCCAGTACTTC. Its protein product is CASSREGGGETQYF. V usage is TRBV4-2 and J usage is TRBJ2-5, with TRBD2 matching 7 bases. The germline V gene has CDR1 LGHNA and CDR2 YNFKEQ. This CDR3 is built from 14 residues. J gave up 5 bases and V 4 bases, and 7 bases lay outside the gene matches.

The chain recombines TRBV27 with TRBJ1-6, with D perhaps TRBD1 (6 bases). The CDR3 runs 14 residues. V gave up 6 bases and J gave up 7 bases, with 13 bases separating them. Per germline, CDR1 MNHEY and CDR2 SMNVEV (reference sequence). CDR3 sequence reads: CASSIQGANSPLHF. As DNA, the CDR3 is TGTGCCAGCAGCATACAGGGTGCCAATTCACCCCTCCACTTT.

The chain uses TRBV11-2 and TRBJ2-7; D is possibly TRBD2 (5 bases). The germline V gene encodes CDR1 SGHAT and CDR2 FQNNGV. The CDR3 runs 16 residues. V lost 5 bases to trimming and J lost 5 bases, with 22 bases between them. The CDR3 DNA reads as TGTGCCAGCAGCCTACTCCGAAGTTTTGGGCGGGACGAGCAGTACTTC. Translated: CASSLLRSFGRDEQYF.

The rearrangement uses TRBV18 and TRBJ2-7; D unclear. V lost 1 base to trimming and J lost 2 bases, with 9 bases between them. The CDR3 totals 14 residues. The germline CDR1 and CDR2 sequences are KGHSH and LQKENI. The CDR3 is CASSPHESAYEQYF. CDR3 bases: TGTGCCAGCTCACCACACGAGAGCGCCTACGAGCAGTACTTC.